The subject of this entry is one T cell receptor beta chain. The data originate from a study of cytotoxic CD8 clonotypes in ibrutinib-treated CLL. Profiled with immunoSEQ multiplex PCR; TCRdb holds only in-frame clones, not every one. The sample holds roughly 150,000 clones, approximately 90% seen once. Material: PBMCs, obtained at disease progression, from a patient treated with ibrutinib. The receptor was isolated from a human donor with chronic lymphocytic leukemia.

The CDR3 sequence: CASSLAGAIPQETQYF. CDR3 DNA: TGTGCCAGCAGCTTGGCAGGTGCGATACCGCAAGAGACCCAGTACTTC. V is TRBV7-3 and J is TRBJ2-5; D remains unclear. Trimming pared 3 bases from V and 2 bases from J, leaving 16 bases between. The germline V gene has CDR1 SGHTA and CDR2 FQGTGA. The CDR3 spans 16 residues.